These 4 T cell receptor beta chains share one sample of origin, sequenced in a study of control samples from healthy donors and cancer patients. The table came from immunoSEQ multiplex PCR; TCRdb's copy has only in-frame clones and leaves some out. The repertoire holds about 51,000 clones, roughly 86% seen once, with approximately 40% in the top ten. The material sequenced was PBMCs. The receptors were sampled from a man in his fifties with head and neck cancer.

This chain joins TRBV11-2 and TRBJ1-2; possibly TRBD1 for D (5 bases). The length of the CDR3 is 14 residues. The germline CDR1 and CDR2 sequences are SGHAT and FQNNGV. V was clipped by 3 bases and J by 8 bases, with 16 bases between them. DNA for the CDR3: TGTGCCAGCAGCTTTGGTACAGGCCGGGGAGGCTACACCTTC. Encoded protein: CASSFGTGRGGYTF.

This chain links TRBV9 with TRBJ2-2, with D tentatively TRBD1 (5 bases). There are 16 residues in the CDR3. Germline loops: CDR1 SGDLS, CDR2 YYNGEE. The V end was cut by 4 bases, the J end by 4 bases, with 17 bases between. DNA for the CDR3: TGTGCCAGCAGCACGGCGATCACAGGAATCACCGGGGAGCTGTTTTTT. It encodes CASSTAITGITGELFF.

This chain uses TRBV7-8 with TRBJ2-3; weak D call: TRBD2 (5 bases). This CDR3 spans 17 amino acids. Germline V CDR1 and CDR2: SGHVS, FQNEAQ. Between the trimmed V and J ends, which lost 4 bases and 0 bases, there was a span of 17 bases. The CDR3, as DNA: TGTGCCAGCAGCTCCCCGAGCGGAGAGGGAAGCACAGATACGCAGTATTTT. It encodes CASSSPSGEGSTDTQYF.

The chain links TRBV6-2 or TRBV6-3 to TRBJ1-1; TRBD1 might be the D (5 bases). With 6 bases removed from V and 3 bases from J, the gap between germline ends came to 23 bases. The CDR3 sequence is 17 residues long. Germline CDR1 reads MNHEY; CDR2 reads SVGEGT. The DNA of the CDR3 is TGTGCCAGCAGCCCTTTGTGGGGGTCTCTGAAGGACACTGAAGCTTTCTTT. Its translation is CASSPLWGSLKDTEAFF.